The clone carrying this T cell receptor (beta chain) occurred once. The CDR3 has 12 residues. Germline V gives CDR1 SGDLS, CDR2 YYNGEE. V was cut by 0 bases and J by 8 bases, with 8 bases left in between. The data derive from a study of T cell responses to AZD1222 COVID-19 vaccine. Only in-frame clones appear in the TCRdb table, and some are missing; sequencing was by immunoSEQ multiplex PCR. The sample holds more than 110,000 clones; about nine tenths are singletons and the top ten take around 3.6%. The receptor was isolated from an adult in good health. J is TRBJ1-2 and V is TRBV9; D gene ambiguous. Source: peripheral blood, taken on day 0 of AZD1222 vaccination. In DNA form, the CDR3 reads TGTGCCAGCAGCGTAGGGACTGGAGGCTACACCTTC. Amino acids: CASSVGTGGYTF.